A single sample gave rise to the 32 T cell receptor beta chains below, sequenced in a study of cytomegalovirus exposure and HLA in healthy donors. PCR amplification relied on 60 Vbeta primers (plus 13 Jbeta primers). Method: immunoSEQ multiplex PCR; TCRdb's copy keeps in-frame clones and lacks some. The sample holds roughly 97,000 clones, about a tenth seen once. Material: PBMCs. The receptor set was obtained from a middle-aged man in good health and CMV-seropositive.

The chain employs TRBV7-2 and TRBJ1-5; D is possibly TRBD1 (6 bases). Looked up from germline, CDR1 is SGHTA and CDR2 is FQGNSA. The CDR3 extends over 15 amino acids. The germline V and J ends were trimmed by 4 bases and 5 bases, with 15 bases remaining between them. The CDR3 bases are TGTGCCAGCAGCTCAGTAGGGGGGGGCTATCAGCCCCAGCATTTT. Protein sequence: CASSSVGGGYQPQHF.

V gene TRBV5-1 combines with J gene TRBJ2-5; D is uncertain. CDR1 SGHRS and CDR2 YFSETQ come from the germline V gene. With 1 base removed from V and 1 base from J, the gap between germline ends came to 11 bases. The CDR3 is made up of 15 amino acids. The CDR3 nucleotides are TGCGCCAGCAGCTTGTCCGTCCAGGCCCAAGAGACCCAGTACTTC. Its protein product is CASSLSVQAQETQYF. Full variable domain (remainder filled in from reference TRBV5-1 and TRBJ2-5): KAGVTQTPRYLIKTRGQQVTLSCSPISGHRSVSWYQQTPGQGLQFLFEYFSETQRNKGNFPGRFSGRQFSNSRSEMNVSTLELGDSALYLCASSLSVQAQETQYFGPGTRLLVL.

J is TRBJ1-1 and V is TRBV19, with 7 nucleotides matching TRBD1. This CDR3 comprises 13 residues. The germline gives CDR1 LNHDA, CDR2 SQIVND (reference sequence). The junction had 9 bases not matched to a gene; V was cut back by 9 bases and J by 5 bases. CDR3 sequence (DNA): TGTGCCAGATACAGGGGCGTAGGAACTGAAGCTTTCTTT. Amino acid sequence: CARYRGVGTEAFF.

The table lists this clone with many counts. The chain combines TRBV9 with TRBJ2-7, with TRBD2 identical over 8 bases. The CDR3 covers 14 residues. The V gene end was trimmed by 4 bases and the J gene end by 5 bases; junction bases not matched to a gene: 8. Germline CDR1 SGDLS, CDR2 YYNGEE. Here the CDR3 reads CASSLERESNEQYF. The DNA of the CDR3 is TGTGCCAGCAGCCTAGAGCGGGAGAGCAACGAGCAGTACTTC.

This clone appeared many times. As DNA, the CDR3 is TGCGCCAGCAGCCAAGGTGTGAGGGCAGATACGCAGTATTTT. It specifies CASSQGVRADTQYF. The chain is built from TRBV4-1 and TRBJ2-3, with D possibly matching TRBD2 (5 bases). V gave up 1 base and J gave up 4 bases, with 9 bases separating them. There are 14 residues in the CDR3. Per germline, CDR1 MGHRA and CDR2 YSYEKL.

This chain uses TRBV6-6 with TRBJ2-2; TRBD2 matches 8 bases. Germline V lookup: CDR1 MNHNY, CDR2 SVGAGI (reference sequence). Trimming at V came to 8 bases and at J to 4 bases, leaving 3 bases not matched to a gene. The CDR3 is 13 residues long. CDR3 loop: CASGLAPTGELFF. CDR3 coding DNA: TGTGCCAGCGGACTAGCCCCCACCGGGGAGCTGTTTTTT.

This clone was seen more than once but under ten times. The V and J genes are TRBV7-2 and TRBJ2-7, with 10 bases fitting TRBD2. V lost 4 bases, J lost 9 bases, and 12 bases stayed unmatched. Per the germline V gene, CDR1 is SGHTA and CDR2 is FQGNSA. The CDR3 totals 15 residues. The CDR3 reads CASSSGSGRASAQYF. The CDR3 coding sequence is TGTGCCAGCAGCTCAGGCAGCGGGAGGGCCTCGGCGCAGTACTTC.

The table lists this clone with a few counts. V usage is TRBV10-3 and J usage is TRBJ2-1; 11 nucleotides line up with TRBD2. Germline trimming cut 6 bases from V and 15 bases from J; bases unmatched to any gene: 10. Looked up from germline, CDR1 is ENHRY and CDR2 is SYGVKD. The CDR3 loop spans 13 amino acids. CDR3 residues: CAISETTSGRGFF. The CDR3 DNA reads as TGTGCCATCAGCGAGACCACTAGCGGGAGAGGGTTCTTC.

The J gene is TRBJ2-3, the V gene TRBV30, with D possibly matching TRBD2 (6 bases). The CDR3 is made up of 15 amino acids. The germline gives CDR1 GTSNPN, CDR2 SVGIG (reference sequence). With 0 bases removed from V and 1 base from J, the gap between germline ends came to 11 bases. The CDR3 bases are TGTGCCTGGAGTGTCGTTGGCGGGGGCACAGATACGCAGTATTTT. As protein: CAWSVVGGGTDTQYF.

The rearrangement uses TRBV2 and TRBJ2-1; tentatively, D is TRBD1 (6 bases). The V gene's germline CDR1 is SNHLY and CDR2 FYNNEI. V was clipped by 11 bases and J by 0 bases, with 14 bases between them. CDR3 length: 14 residues. The CDR3 DNA sequence: TGTGCCTTCAACAGGGTCGGCTCCTACAATGAGCAGTTCTTC. Translating gives CAFNRVGSYNEQFF.

This clone was seen a few times. The V call is TRBV19, the J call TRBJ2-1, with D possibly TRBD2 on 5 matching bases. The germline V gene encodes CDR1 LNHDA and CDR2 SQIVND (reference sequence). Trimming stripped 5 bases from V and 3 bases from J, with 11 bases between. The CDR3 extends over 14 amino acids. CDR3 nucleotide sequence: TGTGCCAGTAGTCCGAACCGGGACTACAATGAGCAGTTCTTC. Encoded protein: CASSPNRDYNEQFF.

This clone was counted a few times. This sequence joins TRBV2 and TRBJ1-1; tentatively, D is TRBD1 (5 bases). V gave up 8 bases and J gave up 1 base, with 11 bases separating them. The CDR3 length is 13 residues. Germline V gene sequence: CDR1 SNHLY, CDR2 FYNNEI. CDR3 amino acids: CASSGLPNTEAFF. The DNA of the CDR3 is TGTGCCAGCTCGGGACTGCCGAACACTGAAGCTTTCTTT.

This clone was recorded at least ten times. The V gene is TRBV10-3, the J gene TRBJ1-1; TRBD1 matches 7 bases. This CDR3 spans 14 amino acids. V was pared by 10 bases and J by 0 bases, with 8 bases of the junction left unmatched. Germline loops: CDR1 ENHRY, CDR2 SYGVKD. The CDR3 here is CATADRDMNTEAFF. CDR3 nucleotides: TGTGCCACCGCCGACAGGGACATGAACACTGAAGCTTTCTTT.

This clone showed up just a few times. This chain links TRBV7-3 with TRBJ2-1; D uncertain. Trimming cost V 1 base and J 8 bases, with 9 bases left between them. This CDR3 has 13 residues. CDR1 and CDR2 from the germline V gene are SGHTA and FQGTGA. In nucleotides, the CDR3 is TGTGCCAGCAGCTTAAGTAGTCCCGATGAGCAGTTCTTC. This sequence encodes CASSLSSPDEQFF. The variable domain in full, with the rest retrieved from reference TRBV7-3 and TRBJ2-1, is GAGVSQTPSNKVTEKGKYVELRCDPISGHTALYWYRQSLGQGPEFLIYFQGTGAADDSGLPNDRFFAVRPEGSVSTLKIQRTERGDSAVYLCASSLSSPDEQFFGPGTRLTVL.

This clone was detected only a few times. The chain carries TRBV6-1 and TRBJ1-5; D is perhaps TRBD1 (6 bases). This CDR3 spans 14 amino acids. From germline, CDR1 is MNHNS and CDR2 SASEGT. Trimming cost V 2 bases and J 6 bases, with 11 bases left between them. The CDR3 bases are TGTGCCAGCAGTGAATCGGGGGGCGGTCAGCCCCAGCATTTT. Translation gives CASSESGGGQPQHF.

The chain employs TRBV29-1 and TRBJ2-7, with 7 bases lining up with TRBD1. This CDR3 contains 10 residues. V gave up 5 bases and J gave up 6 bases; unmatched junction bases: 1. Germline CDR1 reads SQVTM; CDR2 reads ANQGSEA. CDR3 sequence reads: CSVRTGEQYF. CDR3 sequence (DNA): TGCAGCGTTAGGACAGGCGAGCAGTACTTC.

This clone has more than one count but fewer than ten. The chain carries TRBV28 and TRBJ2-7; D is possibly TRBD1 (5 bases). From germline, CDR1 is MDHEN and CDR2 SYDVKM. Trimming left V 6 bases short and J 7 bases short, with 10 bases between. The CDR3 sequence is 11 residues long. The CDR3 nucleotides read TGTGCCAGCAGCCTAGGGGAAGAGCAGTACTTC. Translated, it gives CASSLGEEQYF.

The sample holds a few counts of this clone. The V call is TRBV5-4, the J call TRBJ2-7; D unresolved. V was clipped by 4 bases and J by 1 base, with 9 bases between them. This CDR3 spans 13 amino acids. Germline CDR1 reads SGHNT; CDR2 reads YYREEE (reference sequence). The CDR3 region is CASSRSTSYEQYF. The CDR3, as DNA: TGTGCCAGCAGCAGATCGACATCCTACGAGCAGTACTTC.

This chain uses TRBV4-1 with TRBJ2-6, with D possibly being TRBD1 (5 bases). Trimming shortened V by 4 bases and J by 0 bases, and 13 bases separated the two germline ends. CDR1 is MGHRA, CDR2 YSYEKL, per germline. This CDR3 has 17 residues. CDR3 in DNA: TGCGCCAGCAGCCCAACAGGCGCCCCCTCTGGGGCCAACGTCCTGACTTTC. This codes for CASSPTGAPSGANVLTF.

V is TRBV4-3 and J is TRBJ2-7, with 9 bases that match TRBD2. Looked up from germline, CDR1 is LGHNA and CDR2 is YSLEER. V trimming: 2 bases; J trimming: 7 bases; junction bases outside the gene matches: 9. This CDR3 is built from 15 residues. The CDR3 sequence is CASSQQTSGRGEQYF. The CDR3 nucleotides read TGCGCCAGCAGCCAACAGACTAGCGGTCGGGGGGAGCAGTACTTC.

This rearrangement joins TRBV19 to TRBJ2-1, with D unclear. V lost 3 bases and J lost 5, with 8 bases in between. Germline CDR1 and CDR2: LNHDA and SQIVND (reference sequence). The CDR3 extends over 13 amino acids. This CDR3 is CASSIIDDNEQFF. CDR3 bases: TGTGCCAGTAGTATCATAGATGACAATGAGCAGTTCTTC.

The chain joins TRBV4-1 to TRBJ2-7, with D unclear. The CDR3 is 16 amino acids. V lost 0 bases, J lost 2 bases, and 14 bases lay in between. Germline V gene lookup returns CDR1 MGHRA and CDR2 YSYEKL. The CDR3 nucleotides read TGCGCCAGCAGCCAAGATGATAACAGTTTCCCCTACGAGCAGTACTTC. Encoded protein: CASSQDDNSFPYEQYF.

The table lists this clone with a few counts. V and J are TRBV28 and TRBJ2-7, with D perhaps TRBD2 (5 bases). Germline V CDR1 and CDR2: MDHEN, SYDVKM. The germline V and J ends were trimmed by 3 bases and 3 bases, with 18 bases remaining between them. There are 16 residues in the CDR3. The CDR3 nucleotides read TGTGCCAGCAGTTTCCGATTGGTAGCGACATTCTACGAGCAGTACTTC. This encodes CASSFRLVATFYEQYF.

The rearrangement uses TRBV29-1 and TRBJ1-2, with TRBD1 matching 9 bases. The V gene end was trimmed by 7 bases and the J gene end by 4 bases; junction bases not matched to a gene: 16. The germline gives CDR1 SQVTM, CDR2 ANQGSEA. CDR3 length: 16 residues. DNA of the CDR3: TGCAGCGGATCTCAACTGACCGGGACAGGGACCTATGGCTACACCTTC. Protein product: CSGSQLTGTGTYGYTF.

The sample holds a few counts of this clone. The chain couples TRBV30 to TRBJ1-6; tentatively, D is TRBD1 (6 bases). This CDR3 is 13 amino acids long. Germline assignment: CDR1 GTSNPN and CDR2 SVGIG (reference sequence). Trimming took 2 bases from V and 10 from J, leaving 12 bases between them. CDR3 protein: CAWSLTGWSPLHF. The CDR3 region has the DNA TGTGCCTGGAGTTTAACAGGGTGGTCACCCCTCCACTTT.

This clone was observed a handful of times. This rearrangement joins TRBV9 to TRBJ1-1; possibly TRBD1 for D (6 bases). V was cut by 1 base and J by 1 base, with 11 bases left in between. Germline V CDR1 and CDR2: SGDLS, YYNGEE. This CDR3 region has 15 residues. This chain's CDR3 is CASSVIGGTNTEAFF. The CDR3, as DNA: TGTGCCAGCAGCGTAATAGGGGGAACGAACACTGAAGCTTTCTTT.

In its sample, this clone was seen a few times. Distinct nucleotide sequences in the sample also encode this CDR3. The V gene is TRBV5-1, the J gene TRBJ2-3; TRBD2 aligns across 14 bases. Germline V lookup: CDR1 SGHRS, CDR2 YFSETQ. V lost 4 bases and J lost 5; bases outside the gene matches: 9. This CDR3 region has 17 residues. The CDR3 reads CASSLGLAGAGGDTQYF. The CDR3 DNA sequence: TGCGCCAGCAGCCTGGGACTAGCGGGAGCTGGGGGAGATACGCAGTATTTT.

This clone turned up a few times. The CDR3 region has the DNA TGTGCCAGCAGCCCACCGGACGGGAGCTATGGCTACACCTTC. This sequence encodes CASSPPDGSYGYTF. V is TRBV11-3 and J is TRBJ1-2; D is undetermined. V was shortened by 5 bases and J by 4 bases, with 14 bases between the two germline ends. The germline gives CDR1 SGHNT, CDR2 YENEEA. The CDR3 is made up of 14 amino acids. Full variable domain (rest looked up from reference TRBV11-3 and TRBJ1-2): EAGVVQSPRYKIIEKKQPVAFWCNPISGHNTLYWYLQNLGQGPELLIRYENEEAVDDSQLPKDRFSAERLKGVDSTLKIQPAELGDSAVYLCASSPPDGSYGYTFGSGTRLTVV.

This clone was detected a few times. The V and J genes are TRBV5-1 and TRBJ1-4, with unresolved D. The CDR3 has 15 residues. Germline loops: CDR1 SGHRS, CDR2 YFSETQ. V lost 0 bases, J lost 3 bases, and 9 bases lay in between. The CDR3 bases are TGCGCCAGCAGCTTGGCCGGAGGTTCTAATGAAAAACTGTTTTTT. As protein: CASSLAGGSNEKLFF.

This chain links TRBV5-6 with TRBJ2-7, with D unclear. V lost 4 bases to trimming and J lost 1 base, with 12 bases between them. Germline values: CDR1 SGHDT, CDR2 YYEEEE. The CDR3 is 14 amino acids. This CDR3 is CASSHVENSYEQYF. CDR3 coding DNA: TGTGCCAGCAGCCACGTAGAGAATTCCTACGAGCAGTACTTC.

This clone was seen a handful of times. This sequence joins TRBV7-9 and TRBJ1-4; TRBD1 matches 8 bases. Trimming took 2 bases from V and 2 from J; bases not matched to a gene: 13. The CDR3 has 19 amino acids. Germline CDR1 is SEHNR and CDR2 is FQNEAQ (reference sequence). In DNA, the CDR3 is TGTGCCAGCAGCTTATGGGGGACAGGATTCAAGGGGACTAATGAAAAACTGTTTTTT. Translated: CASSLWGTGFKGTNEKLFF.

This clone has only a few counts. In nucleotides, the CDR3 is TGTGCCAGCTCACCACCGGGACAGGGTTCAGATACGCAGTATTTT. Its protein is CASSPPGQGSDTQYF. The chain recombines TRBV18 with TRBJ2-3, with 9 bases lining up with TRBD1. After removal of 0 bases from V and 4 bases from J, the junction contained 2 bases not matched to a gene. Germline CDR1 reads KGHSH; CDR2 reads LQKENI. There are 15 residues in the CDR3.